This paragraph covers one T cell receptor beta chain sequence. The data are from a study of blood T cell repertoires in COVID-19. Study summary: Researchers got acute and convalescent COVID-19 samples from the United States, Italy and Spain. The cDNA or gDNA used as material had been derived from T cells, B-cell-depleted T cells, or PBMCs.

Trimming stripped 5 bases from V and 10 bases from J, with 14 bases between. This CDR3 contains 12 residues. Patients of the Seattle cohort, enrolled during active infection, were followed longitudinally. Original data processing: Reference gene primer amplification gave nucleated cell count estimates. Assay: immunoSEQ multiplex PCR; the TCRdb copy retains only in-frame clones and omits some. V and J calls and clone size follow that table, whereas D and trimming were derived from the DNA. Counted here are nearly 350,000 clones, 85% to 90% occurring once; the ten biggest clones make up over 6%. The sequenced sample was peripheral blood. The rearrangement uses TRBV12-3 or TRBV12-4 and TRBJ1-1; TRBD1 might be the D (5 bases). The source of this sequence is a woman in her forties or fifties with COVID-19, enrolled during active disease. The CDR3: CASSPDILGAFF. CDR3 in DNA: TGTGCCAGCAGTCCGGACATATTGGGAGCTTTCTTT.